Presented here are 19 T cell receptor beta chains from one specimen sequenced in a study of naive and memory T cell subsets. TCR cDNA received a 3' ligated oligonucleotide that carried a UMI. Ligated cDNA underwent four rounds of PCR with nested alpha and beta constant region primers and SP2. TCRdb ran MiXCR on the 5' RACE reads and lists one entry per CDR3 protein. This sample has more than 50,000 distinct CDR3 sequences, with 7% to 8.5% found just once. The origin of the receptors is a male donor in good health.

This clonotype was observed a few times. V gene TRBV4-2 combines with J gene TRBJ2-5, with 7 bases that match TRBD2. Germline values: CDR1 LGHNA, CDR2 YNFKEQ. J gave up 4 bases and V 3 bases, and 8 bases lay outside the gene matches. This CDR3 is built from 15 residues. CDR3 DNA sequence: TGTGCCAGCAGCCAGGCGGCGGGAGTGGGAGAGACCCAGTACTTC. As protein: CASSQAAGVGETQYF.

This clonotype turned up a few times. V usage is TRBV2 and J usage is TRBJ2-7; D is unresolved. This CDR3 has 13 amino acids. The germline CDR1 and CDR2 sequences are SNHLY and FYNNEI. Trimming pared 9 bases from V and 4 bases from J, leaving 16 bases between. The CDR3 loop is CASSFNVEYEQYF. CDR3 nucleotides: TGTGCCAGTTCCTTTAACGTGGAGTACGAGCAGTACTTC.

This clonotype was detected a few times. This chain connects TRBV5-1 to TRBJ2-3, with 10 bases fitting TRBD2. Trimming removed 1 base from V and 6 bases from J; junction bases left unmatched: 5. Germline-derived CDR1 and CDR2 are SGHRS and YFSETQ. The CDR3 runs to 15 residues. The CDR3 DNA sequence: TGCGCCAGCAGCTTGTTCACTAGCGGGGCCGATACGCAGTATTTT. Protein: CASSLFTSGADTQYF.

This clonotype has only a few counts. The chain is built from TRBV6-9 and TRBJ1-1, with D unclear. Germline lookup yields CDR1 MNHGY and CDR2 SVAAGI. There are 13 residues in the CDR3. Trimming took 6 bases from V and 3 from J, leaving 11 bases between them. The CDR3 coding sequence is TGTGCCAGCAGAAGACGGGATTACACTGAAGCTTTCTTT. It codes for CASRRRDYTEAFF.

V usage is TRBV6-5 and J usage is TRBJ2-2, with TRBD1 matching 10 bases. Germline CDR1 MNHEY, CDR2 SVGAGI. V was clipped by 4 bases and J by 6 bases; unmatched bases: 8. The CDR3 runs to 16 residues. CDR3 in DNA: TGTGCCAGCAGTTTTTGGACAGGGGGAAGGTCCGGGGAGCTGTTTTTT. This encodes CASSFWTGGRSGELFF.

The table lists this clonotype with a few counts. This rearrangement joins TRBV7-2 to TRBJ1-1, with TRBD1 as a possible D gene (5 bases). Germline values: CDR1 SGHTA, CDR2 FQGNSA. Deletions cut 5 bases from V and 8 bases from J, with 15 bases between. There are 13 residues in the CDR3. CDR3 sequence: CASSLGPNLEAFF. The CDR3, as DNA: TGTGCCAGCAGCCTGGGACCGAATCTGGAAGCTTTCTTT.

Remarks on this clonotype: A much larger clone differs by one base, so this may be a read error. In nucleotides, the CDR3 is TGCAGCGCTGGTCTTCGCACTGAAGCTTTCTTT. Protein sequence: CSAGLRTEAFF. The chain carries TRBV29-1 and TRBJ1-1; no reliable D call. The CDR3 sequence is 11 residues long. Germline V gene lookup returns CDR1 SQVTM and CDR2 ANQGSEA. The germline V and J ends were trimmed by 7 bases and 4 bases, with 10 bases remaining between them.

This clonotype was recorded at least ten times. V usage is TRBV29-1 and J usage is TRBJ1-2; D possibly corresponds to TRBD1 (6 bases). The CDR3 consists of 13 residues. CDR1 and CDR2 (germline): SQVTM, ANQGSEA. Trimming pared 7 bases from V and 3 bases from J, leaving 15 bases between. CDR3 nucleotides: TGCAGCGGTTCAACAGGGTCGGACTATGGCTACACCTTC. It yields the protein CSGSTGSDYGYTF. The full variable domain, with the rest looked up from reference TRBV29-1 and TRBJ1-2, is SAVISQKPSRDICQRGTSLTIQCQVDSQVTMMFWYRQQPGQSLTLIATANQGSEATYESGFVIDKFPISRPNLTFSTLTVSNMSPEDSSIYLCSGSTGSDYGYTFGSGTRLTVV.

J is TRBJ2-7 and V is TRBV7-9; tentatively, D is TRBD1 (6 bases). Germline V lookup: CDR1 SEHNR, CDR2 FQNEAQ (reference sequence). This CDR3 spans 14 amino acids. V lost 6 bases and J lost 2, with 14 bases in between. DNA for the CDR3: TGTGCCAGCAGTCTCGAGACAGGTACCTACGAGCAGTACTTC. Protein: CASSLETGTYEQYF.

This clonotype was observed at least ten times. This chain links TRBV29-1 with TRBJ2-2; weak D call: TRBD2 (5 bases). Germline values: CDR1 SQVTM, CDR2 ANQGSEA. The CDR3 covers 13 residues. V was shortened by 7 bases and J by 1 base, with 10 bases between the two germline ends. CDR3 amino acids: CSGADLNTGELFF. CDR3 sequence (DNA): TGCAGCGGAGCGGACCTGAACACCGGGGAGCTGTTTTTT.

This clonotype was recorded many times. The CDR3 DNA reads as TGTGCCAGCAGAATGACAGGGGAAAATCAGCCCCAGCATTTT. Protein sequence: CASRMTGENQPQHF. The chain combines TRBV28 with TRBJ1-5, with 8 bases fitting TRBD1. Germline V gene sequence: CDR1 MDHEN, CDR2 SYDVKM. V lost 6 bases, J lost 4 bases, and 5 bases stayed unmatched. The CDR3 is 14 amino acids.

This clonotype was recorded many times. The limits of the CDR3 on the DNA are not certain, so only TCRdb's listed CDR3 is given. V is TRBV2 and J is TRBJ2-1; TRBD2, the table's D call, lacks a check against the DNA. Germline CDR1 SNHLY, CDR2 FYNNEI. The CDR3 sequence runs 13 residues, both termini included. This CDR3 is CASSDGWGGGANF.

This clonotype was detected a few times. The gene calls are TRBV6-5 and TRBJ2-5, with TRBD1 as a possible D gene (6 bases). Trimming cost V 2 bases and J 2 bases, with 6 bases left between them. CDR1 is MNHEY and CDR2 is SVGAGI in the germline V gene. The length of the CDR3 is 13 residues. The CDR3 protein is CASSYQGQETQYF. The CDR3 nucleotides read TGTGCCAGCAGTTACCAGGGGCAAGAGACCCAGTACTTC.

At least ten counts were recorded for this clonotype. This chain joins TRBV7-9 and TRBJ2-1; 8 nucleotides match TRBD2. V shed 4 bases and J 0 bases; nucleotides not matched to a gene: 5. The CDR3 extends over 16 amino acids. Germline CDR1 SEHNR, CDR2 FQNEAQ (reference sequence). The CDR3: CASSSQSGSSYNEQFF. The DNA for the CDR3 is TGTGCCAGCAGCTCCCAAAGCGGGAGCTCCTACAATGAGCAGTTCTTC.

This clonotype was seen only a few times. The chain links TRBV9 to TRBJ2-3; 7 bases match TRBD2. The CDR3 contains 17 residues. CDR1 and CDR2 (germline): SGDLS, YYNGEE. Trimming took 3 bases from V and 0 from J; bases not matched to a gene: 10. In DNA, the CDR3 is TGTGCCAGCAGCGGACCACCGGGACTAACGAGCACAGATACGCAGTATTTT. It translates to CASSGPPGLTSTDTQYF.

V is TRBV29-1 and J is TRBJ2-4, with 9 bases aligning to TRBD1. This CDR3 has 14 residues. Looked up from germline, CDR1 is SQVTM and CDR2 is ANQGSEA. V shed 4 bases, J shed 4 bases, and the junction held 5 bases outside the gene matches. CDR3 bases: TGCAGCGTTGTCGGGACAGGGACTAAAAACATTCAGTACTTC. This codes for CSVVGTGTKNIQYF. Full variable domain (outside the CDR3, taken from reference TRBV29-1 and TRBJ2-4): SAVISQKPSRDICQRGTSLTIQCQVDSQVTMMFWYRQQPGQSLTLIATANQGSEATYESGFVIDKFPISRPNLTFSTLTVSNMSPEDSSIYLCSVVGTGTKNIQYFGAGTRLSVL.

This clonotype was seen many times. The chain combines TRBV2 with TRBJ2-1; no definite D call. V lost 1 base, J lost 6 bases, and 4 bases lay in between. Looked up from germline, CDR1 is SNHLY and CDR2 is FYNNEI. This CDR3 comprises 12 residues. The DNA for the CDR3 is TGTGCCAGCAGTGAAGAGATCAATGAGCAGTTCTTC. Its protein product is CASSEEINEQFF.

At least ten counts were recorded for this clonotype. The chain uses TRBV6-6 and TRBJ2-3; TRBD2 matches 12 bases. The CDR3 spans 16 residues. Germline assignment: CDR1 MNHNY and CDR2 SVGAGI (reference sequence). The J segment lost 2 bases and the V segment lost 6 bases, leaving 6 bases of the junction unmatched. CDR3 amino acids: CASRRTSGANTDTQYF. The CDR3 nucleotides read TGTGCCAGCAGGCGGACTAGCGGGGCCAACACAGATACGCAGTATTTT.

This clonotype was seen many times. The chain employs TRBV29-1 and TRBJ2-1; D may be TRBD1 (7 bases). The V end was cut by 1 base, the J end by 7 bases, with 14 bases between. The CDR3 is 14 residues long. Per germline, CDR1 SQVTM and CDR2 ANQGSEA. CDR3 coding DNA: TGCAGCGTTGAAGTCAGGGGGGCCGGAAATGAGCAGTTCTTC. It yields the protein CSVEVRGAGNEQFF.